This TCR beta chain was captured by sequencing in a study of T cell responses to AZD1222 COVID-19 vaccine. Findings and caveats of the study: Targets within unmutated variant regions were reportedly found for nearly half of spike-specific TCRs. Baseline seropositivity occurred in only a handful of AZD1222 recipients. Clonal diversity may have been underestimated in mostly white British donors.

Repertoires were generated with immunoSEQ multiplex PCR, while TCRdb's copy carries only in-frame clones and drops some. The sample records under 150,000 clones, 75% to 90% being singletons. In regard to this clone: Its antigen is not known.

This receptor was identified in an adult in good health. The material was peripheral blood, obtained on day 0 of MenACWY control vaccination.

Here the CDR3 reads CSVEGTGGGLAKNIQYF. DNA of the CDR3: TGCAGCGTTGAAGGGACAGGTGGGGGCCTAGCCAAAAACATTCAGTACTTC. The chain links TRBV29-1 to TRBJ2-4; 7 bases fit TRBD1. The CDR3 extends over 17 amino acids. The V gene end was trimmed by 1 base and the J gene end by 0 bases; junction bases not matched to a gene: 9. CDR1 and CDR2 (germline): SQVTM, ANQGSEA.